These T cell receptor beta chains were read from a single sample in a study of post-analysis software for immune sequencing data. TCRdb itself ran the PCR reads through MiXCR, one entry per CDR3 protein. The sample lists approximately 400,000 distinct CDR3 sequences, less than 35% occurring once. The material sequenced was blood. These receptors were taken from a girl aged 5 to 17 with multiple sclerosis. Both conserved end residues are part of each CDR3. A D gene is named only where the DNA matches it firmly. For some rows the clone size is stated as once, few or many, or as a class when expanded; others skip it.

clone_size j_call d_call v_call cdr3_nt cdr3_aa
- TRBJ2-2 - TRBV7-2 TGTGCCAGCAGCTTAGCGGGGGGGCGGACCGGGGAGCTGTTTTTT CASSLAGGRTGELFF
- TRBJ1-5 TRBD1 TRBV5-5 TGTGCCAGCAGCTGGGAAGACAGGGTTTATCAGCCCCAGCATTTT CASSWEDRVYQPQHF
- TRBJ1-1 TRBD1 TRBV29-1 TGCAGCGTTGTTAGTATCGAGACAGGGTTGAACACTGAAGCTTTCTTT CSVVSIETGLNTEAFF
- TRBJ1-4 TRBD1 TRBV29-1 TGCAGCGCCTCAGGGGGACCAAACTATCCAACTAATGAAAAACTGTTTTTT CSASGGPNYPTNEKLFF
few TRBJ1-1 - TRBV5-6 TGTGCCAGCAGCTTGGATGGGGGCACTGAAGCTTTCTTT CASSLDGGTEAFF
- TRBJ1-2 TRBD1 TRBV6-6 TGTGCCAGCAGTTACGGTGGGGGACAGGGGATAAACTATGGCTGCACCTTC CASSYGGGQGINYGCTF
- TRBJ2-1 TRBD1 TRBV7-2 TGTGCCAGCAGCAGACAGGGCCCCGACAATGAGCAGTTCTTC CASSRQGPDNEQFF
few TRBJ1-2 - TRBV4-1 TGCGCCAGCAGGCCAGCTTTCACAGGGAATGGCTACACCTTC CASRPAFTGNGYTF
few TRBJ2-5 TRBD2 TRBV6-6 TGTGCCAGCAGTTACCCTTTAGCGGGGGGACTCCAAGAGACCCAGTACTTC CASSYPLAGGLQETQYF
- TRBJ1-2 - TRBV6-7 TGTGCCAGCAGTTCGAGTCCACAGTTCGGTGGCTACACCTTC CASSSSPQFGGYTF
- TRBJ1-4 - TRBV29-1 TGCAGCGTTGTCGGGGAAAAACTGTTTTTT CSVVGEKLFF
few TRBJ2-3 - TRBV20-1 TGCAGTGCCCAGTGGTCTTCTAGCACAGATACGCAGTATTTT CSAQWSSSTDTQYF
- TRBJ2-1 - TRBV20-1 TGCAGTGCTAGAGAGCTAGGATCGGGGAAGCACAATGAGCAGTTCTTC CSARELGSGKHNEQFF
few TRBJ2-7 TRBD1 TRBV5-5 TGTGCCAGCAGGAAGGGACAGGCCACCTACGAGCAGTACTTC CASRKGQATYEQYF
few TRBJ1-2 - TRBV6-5 TGTGCCAGCAGTACCCCGAGGGGTTACGGCTACACCTTC CASSTPRGYGYTF
- TRBJ1-2 TRBD1 TRBV20-1 TGCAGTGCTGGACAGTGGGACAGGGATTCAAGTGGCTACACCTTC CSAGQWDRDSSGYTF
once TRBJ1-4 TRBD1 TRBV14 TGTGCCAGCAGCCAAGAGGCAGGGGGCACTGGTAATGAAAAACTGTTTTTT CASSQEAGGTGNEKLFF
- TRBJ1-2 - TRBV5-1 TGCGCCAGCAGCGAGGGACTTTGGAATGGCTACACCTTC CASSEGLWNGYTF